This TCR beta chain was sequenced for a study of T cell changes during pregnancy in multiple sclerosis. Germline CDR1 is MNHEY and CDR2 is SMNVEV (reference sequence). The CDR3 has 14 amino acids. The V gene end was trimmed by 5 bases and the J gene end by 6 bases; junction bases not matched to a gene: 5. Method: immunoSEQ multiplex PCR; TCRdb's copy keeps in-frame clones and lacks some. The sample shows 40,000 to 50,000 clones, approximately 94% of them seen only once. The specimen comprised CD8+ T cells from peripheral blood mononuclear cells, sampled in the third trimester of pregnancy. The sequence was obtained from a female donor with multiple sclerosis, enrolled in a pregnancy study. The rearrangement uses TRBV27 and TRBJ1-4; 8 positions match TRBD1. This CDR3 reads CASSVDRVDEKLFF. The CDR3 DNA is TGTGCCAGCAGTGTGGACAGGGTAGATGAAAAACTGTTTTTT.